The entry that follows covers one T cell receptor beta chain sequence. Its antigen is as yet unknown. The record originates from a study of post-analysis software for immune sequencing data. Study findings and constraints: The study found TRBV5-6, TRBV5-1 and TRBV20-1 among a few TRBV segments more frequent in patients than controls.

Built from TCR beta cDNA, the libraries had unique molecular identifiers in them. T cells numbering 1 to 10 million gave rise to around 460,000 cDNA molecules. TCRdb called the PCR reads again in MiXCR, with one record for every CDR3 protein. The sample holds 750,000 to 950,000 distinct CDR3 sequences, approximately 53% seen once. Per germline, CDR1 DFQATT and CDR2 SNEGSKA (reference sequence). The CDR3 covers 14 residues. V lost 6 bases, J lost 0 bases, and 3 bases stayed unmatched. The specimen sequenced was blood. This TCR derives from a girl aged 5-17 years with multiple sclerosis. The chain has TRBV20-1 and TRBJ2-7; TRBD2 agrees at 12 bases. CDR3 amino acids: CSAKTSGSSYEQYF. The CDR3 nucleotides are TGCAGTGCCAAGACTAGCGGGAGCTCCTACGAGCAGTACTTC.